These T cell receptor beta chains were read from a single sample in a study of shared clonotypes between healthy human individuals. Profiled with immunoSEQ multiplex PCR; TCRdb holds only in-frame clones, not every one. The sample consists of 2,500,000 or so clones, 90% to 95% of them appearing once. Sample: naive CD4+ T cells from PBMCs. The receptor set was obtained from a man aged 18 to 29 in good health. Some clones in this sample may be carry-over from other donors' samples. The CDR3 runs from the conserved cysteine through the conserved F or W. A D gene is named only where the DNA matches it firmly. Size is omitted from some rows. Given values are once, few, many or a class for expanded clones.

CDR3: CASSPLYLNRAGTEAFF
DNA: TGTGCCAGCTCACCACTTTATTTGAACAGGGCGGGGACTGAAGCTTTCTTT
J: TRBJ1-1
size: -
D: -
V: TRBV18

CDR3: CATRPGQLNTGELFF
DNA: TGTGCCACCAGACCGGGACAGCTAAACACCGGGGAGCTGTTTTTT
J: TRBJ2-2
size: -
D: TRBD1
V: TRBV15

CDR3: CASAQRNTGELFF
DNA: TGTGCCAGCGCACAAAGAAACACCGGGGAGCTGTTTTTT
J: TRBJ2-2
size: -
D: -
V: TRBV28

CDR3: CASSPREETGSYEQYF
DNA: TGTGCCAGCAGCCCACGCGAGGAGACAGGGTCCTACGAGCAGTACTTC
J: TRBJ2-7
size: -
D: TRBD1
V: TRBV5-5

CDR3: CSAGGRNIQYF
DNA: TGCAGTGCTGGCGGGAGAAACATTCAGTACTTC
J: TRBJ2-4
size: -
D: TRBD2
V: TRBV20-1

CDR3: CASSLVGQDFNYGYTF
DNA: TGCGCCAGCAGCTTGGTGGGACAGGACTTTAACTATGGCTACACCTTC
J: TRBJ1-2
size: -
D: TRBD1
V: TRBV5-1

CDR3: CASSLERVFWYF
DNA: TGCGCCAGCAGCTTGGAAAGGGTGTTTTGGTACTTC
J: TRBJ2-5
size: -
D: -
V: TRBV5-1

CDR3: CAISDTGGGSDTQYF
DNA: TGTGCCATCAGCGATACAGGGGGAGGGTCAGATACGCAGTATTTT
J: TRBJ2-3
size: -
D: -
V: TRBV10-3

CDR3: CASSQVVGYGYTF
DNA: TGTGCCAGCAGTCAGGTAGTAGGGTATGGCTACACCTTC
J: TRBJ1-2
size: -
D: -
V: TRBV6-4

CDR3: CASRSRNLHSSNVLTF
DNA: TGTGCCAGCAGGTCCCGGAACCTACACTCCTCCAACGTCCTGACTTTC
J: TRBJ2-6
size: -
D: -
V: TRBV28

CDR3: CASTDAGNTDTQYF
DNA: TGTGCCAGCACAGACGCGGGAAACACAGATACGCAGTATTTT
J: TRBJ2-3
size: -
D: -
V: TRBV6-6

CDR3: CASSPLGPNEQFF
DNA: TGTGCCAGCAGCCCCCTAGGGCCCAATGAGCAGTTCTTC
J: TRBJ2-1
size: -
D: -
V: TRBV7-9

CDR3: CASQATGQTNTEAFF
DNA: TGCGCCAGCCAAGCGACGGGACAGACGAACACTGAAGCTTTCTTT
J: TRBJ1-1
size: -
D: TRBD1
V: TRBV5-1

CDR3: CAIQRGAENTIYF
DNA: TGTGCCATCCAGAGGGGGGCTGAAAACACCATATATTTT
J: TRBJ1-3
size: -
D: -
V: TRBV10-3

CDR3: CASSLDSYGYTF
DNA: TGTGCCAGCAGCCTAGACAGCTATGGCTACACCTTC
J: TRBJ1-2
size: few
D: -
V: TRBV11-2

CDR3: CSAGITDTQYF
DNA: TGCAGTGCTGGAATCACAGATACGCAGTATTTT
J: TRBJ2-3
size: -
D: -
V: TRBV20-1

CDR3: CASSLGGEYSNQPQHF
DNA: TGTGCCAGCAGCTTAGGGGGGGAGTATAGCAATCAGCCCCAGCATTTT
J: TRBJ1-5
size: -
D: -
V: TRBV7-9

CDR3: CSVKRGFSYEQYF
DNA: TGCAGCGTGAAAAGGGGGTTCTCCTACGAGCAGTACTTC
J: TRBJ2-7
size: -
D: -
V: TRBV29-1

CDR3: CASSLVGTRTVNQPQHF
DNA: TGTGCCAGCAGCTTAGTTGGGACACGGACAGTGAATCAGCCCCAGCATTTT
J: TRBJ1-5
size: -
D: -
V: TRBV7-2

CDR3: CASSFVVADTQYF
DNA: TGTGCCAGCAGCTTTGTTGTTGCAGATACGCAGTATTTT
J: TRBJ2-3
size: once
D: -
V: TRBV7-2

CDR3: CSVSSGSDPTDTQYF
DNA: TGCAGCGTGTCTAGCGGGAGCGACCCAACAGATACGCAGTATTTT
J: TRBJ2-3
size: -
D: TRBD2
V: TRBV29-1

CDR3: CASSSQGTEAFF
DNA: TGTGCCAGCAGCTCCCAGGGAACTGAAGCTTTCTTT
J: TRBJ1-1
size: -
D: -
V: TRBV7-9

CDR3: CASTPGSSYEQYF
DNA: TGTGCCAGCACGCCCGGAAGCTCCTACGAGCAGTACTTC
J: TRBJ2-7
size: once
D: -
V: TRBV6-5

CDR3: CASSLVRGAGEQFF
DNA: TGTGCCAGCAGCTTAGTGCGGGGGGCGGGTGAGCAGTTCTTC
J: TRBJ2-1
size: -
D: TRBD2
V: TRBV11-3

CDR3: CASSQGGLNTEAFF
DNA: TGTGCCAGCAGCCAGGGGGGCCTGAACACTGAAGCTTTCTTT
J: TRBJ1-1
size: -
D: TRBD1
V: TRBV5-4

CDR3: CASSELRIMNTEAFF
DNA: TGTGCCAGCAGTGAGCTTCGCATCATGAACACTGAAGCTTTCTTT
J: TRBJ1-1
size: -
D: -
V: TRBV2

CDR3: CASSLDLSSGKTGNEQFF
DNA: TGTGCCAGCAGCTTAGATTTGTCTAGCGGGAAAACGGGGAATGAGCAGTTCTTC
J: TRBJ2-1
size: -
D: TRBD2
V: TRBV11-2

CDR3: CASSLAAGASDTQYF
DNA: TGCGCCAGCAGCTTGGCGGCGGGAGCGTCAGATACGCAGTATTTT
J: TRBJ2-3
size: -
D: TRBD2
V: TRBV5-1

CDR3: CASRRTSEPGELFF
DNA: TGTGCCAGCAGGCGAACTAGTGAGCCCGGGGAGCTGTTTTTT
J: TRBJ2-2
size: -
D: -
V: TRBV5-4

CDR3: CASSLVGGGSDEQYF
DNA: TGTGCCAGCAGCTTGGTAGGCGGGGGGAGTGACGAGCAGTACTTC
J: TRBJ2-7
size: -
D: TRBD2
V: TRBV7-2

CDR3: CASRVGLTAGANVLTF
DNA: TGTGCCAGCAGGGTGGGTCTGACTGCTGGGGCCAACGTCCTGACTTTC
J: TRBJ2-6
size: -
D: -
V: TRBV28

CDR3: CASSPDRGGQPQHF
DNA: TGTGCCAGCAGCCCCGACAGGGGAGGTCAGCCCCAGCATTTT
J: TRBJ1-5
size: -
D: TRBD1
V: TRBV6-6

CDR3: CASSLLRANYGYTF
DNA: TGTGCCAGCAGCTTACTCCGGGCTAACTATGGCTACACCTTC
J: TRBJ1-2
size: few
D: -
V: TRBV6-5

CDR3: CASSLSRRGSINSEQFF
DNA: TGTGCCAGCAGCTTGTCAAGGCGCGGCTCAATCAACAGTGAGCAGTTCTTC
J: TRBJ2-1
size: once
D: -
V: TRBV5-4

CDR3: CSVGQGAGEQYF
DNA: TGCAGCGTAGGACAGGGGGCGGGTGAGCAGTACTTC
J: TRBJ2-5
size: -
D: TRBD1
V: TRBV29-1

CDR3: CASRQTSGYEQYF
DNA: TGTGCCAGTCGTCAGACTAGCGGTTACGAGCAGTACTTC
J: TRBJ2-7
size: -
D: TRBD2
V: TRBV19

CDR3: CSVNGGAPDTQYF
DNA: TGCAGCGTTAATGGGGGAGCTCCGGATACGCAGTATTTT
J: TRBJ2-3
size: -
D: -
V: TRBV29-1

CDR3: CASSLAGSDYSGNTIYF
DNA: TGTGCCAGCAGCTTAGCGGGGTCAGATTATTCTGGAAACACCATATATTTT
J: TRBJ1-3
size: -
D: -
V: TRBV7-9

CDR3: CASSARTDRTDTQYF
DNA: TGTGCCAGCAGCGCCCGGACAGATCGCACAGATACGCAGTATTTT
J: TRBJ2-3
size: -
D: -
V: TRBV9

CDR3: CASSLLTSGQAHGYTF
DNA: TGTGCCAGCAGTTTACTTACATCGGGACAGGCCCATGGCTACACCTTC
J: TRBJ1-2
size: -
D: TRBD1
V: TRBV28

CDR3: CASSLAPGTSGSPYEQHF
DNA: TGTGCCAGCAGCTTAGCCCCGGGGACTAGCGGGAGCCCCTACGAGCAGCACTTC
J: TRBJ2-7
size: -
D: TRBD2
V: TRBV11-2

CDR3: CASSQIGQPGEAFF
DNA: TGTGCCAGCAGCCAAATAGGACAGCCAGGTGAAGCTTTCTTT
J: TRBJ1-1
size: -
D: -
V: TRBV27